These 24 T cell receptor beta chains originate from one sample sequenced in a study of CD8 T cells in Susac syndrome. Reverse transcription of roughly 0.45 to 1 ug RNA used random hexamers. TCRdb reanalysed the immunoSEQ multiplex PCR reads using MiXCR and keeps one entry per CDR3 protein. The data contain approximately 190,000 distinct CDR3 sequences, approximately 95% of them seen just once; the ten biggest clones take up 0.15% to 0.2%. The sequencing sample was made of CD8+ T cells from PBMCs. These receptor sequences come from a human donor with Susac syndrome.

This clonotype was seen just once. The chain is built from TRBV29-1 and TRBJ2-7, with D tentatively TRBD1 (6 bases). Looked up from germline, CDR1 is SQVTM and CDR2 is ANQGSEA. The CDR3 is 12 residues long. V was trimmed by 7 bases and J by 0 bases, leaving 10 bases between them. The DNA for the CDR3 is TGCAGCGGACAGACAGGCTCCTACGAGCAGTACTTC. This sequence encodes CSGQTGSYEQYF.

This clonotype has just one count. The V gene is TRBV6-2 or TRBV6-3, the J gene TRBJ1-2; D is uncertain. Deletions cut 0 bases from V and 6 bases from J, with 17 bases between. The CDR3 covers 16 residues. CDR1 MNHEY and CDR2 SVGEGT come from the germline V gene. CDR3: CASSYSRTTGMDGYTF. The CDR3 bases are TGTGCCAGCAGTTACTCGAGGACCACCGGCATGGATGGCTACACCTTC.

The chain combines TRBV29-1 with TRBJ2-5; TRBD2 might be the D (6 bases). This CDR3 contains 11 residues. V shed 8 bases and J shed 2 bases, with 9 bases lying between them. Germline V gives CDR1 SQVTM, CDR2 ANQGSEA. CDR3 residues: CSCGIQETQYF. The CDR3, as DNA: TGCAGCTGCGGGATTCAAGAGACCCAGTACTTC.

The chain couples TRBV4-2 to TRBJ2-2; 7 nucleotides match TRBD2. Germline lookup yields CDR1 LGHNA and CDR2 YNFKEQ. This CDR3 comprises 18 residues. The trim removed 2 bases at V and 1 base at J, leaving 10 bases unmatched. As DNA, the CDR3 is TGTGCCAGCAGCCAACAACGGGAGGTAGCGGGGAACACCGGGGAGCTGTTTTTT. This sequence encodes CASSQQREVAGNTGELFF.

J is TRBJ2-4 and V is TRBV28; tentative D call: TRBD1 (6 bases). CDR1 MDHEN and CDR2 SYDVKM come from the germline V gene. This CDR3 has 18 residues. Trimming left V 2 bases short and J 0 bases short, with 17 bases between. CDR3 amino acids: CASSLGGRGPIAKNIQYF. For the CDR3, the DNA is TGTGCCAGCAGTTTAGGTGGCAGGGGACCTATAGCCAAAAACATTCAGTACTTC.

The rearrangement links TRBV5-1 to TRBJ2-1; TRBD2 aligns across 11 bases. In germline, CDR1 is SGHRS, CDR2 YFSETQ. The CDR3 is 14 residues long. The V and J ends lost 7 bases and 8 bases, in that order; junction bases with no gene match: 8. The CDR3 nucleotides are TGCGCCAGCTCACTAGCGGGAGAAGGCGATGAGCAGTTCTTC. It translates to CASSLAGEGDEQFF.

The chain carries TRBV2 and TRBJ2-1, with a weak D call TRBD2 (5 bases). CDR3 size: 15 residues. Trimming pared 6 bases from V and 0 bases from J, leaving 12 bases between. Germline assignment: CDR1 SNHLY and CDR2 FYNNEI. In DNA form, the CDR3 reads TGTGCCAGCAGACTAGACCAGAGCTCCTACAATGAGCAGTTCTTC. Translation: CASRLDQSSYNEQFF. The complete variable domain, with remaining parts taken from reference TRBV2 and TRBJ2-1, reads EPEVTQTPSHQVTQMGQEVILRCVPISNHLYFYWYRQILGQKVEFLVSFYNNEISEKSEIFDDQFSVERPDGSNFTLKIRSTKLEDSAMYFCASRLDQSSYNEQFFGPGTRLTVL.

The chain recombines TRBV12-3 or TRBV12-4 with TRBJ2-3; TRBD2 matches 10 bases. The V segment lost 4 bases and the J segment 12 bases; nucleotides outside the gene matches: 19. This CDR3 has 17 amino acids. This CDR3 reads CASSYPPTGHSGRIQYF. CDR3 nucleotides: TGTGCCAGCAGTTACCCCCCTACCGGACATAGCGGGAGGATTCAGTATTTT.

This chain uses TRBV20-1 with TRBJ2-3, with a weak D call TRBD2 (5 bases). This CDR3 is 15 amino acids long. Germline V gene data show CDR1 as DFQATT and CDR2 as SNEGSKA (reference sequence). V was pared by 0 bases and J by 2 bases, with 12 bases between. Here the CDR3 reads CSARDMAGHTDTQYF. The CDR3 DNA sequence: TGCAGTGCTAGAGATATGGCGGGCCACACAGATACGCAGTATTTT.

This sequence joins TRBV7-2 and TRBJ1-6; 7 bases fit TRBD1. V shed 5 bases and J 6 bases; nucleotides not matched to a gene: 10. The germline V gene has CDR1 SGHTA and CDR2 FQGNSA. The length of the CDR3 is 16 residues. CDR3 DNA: TGTGCCAGCAGCAACCCCACAGGGGATCCTAATTCACCCCTCCACTTT. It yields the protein CASSNPTGDPNSPLHF.

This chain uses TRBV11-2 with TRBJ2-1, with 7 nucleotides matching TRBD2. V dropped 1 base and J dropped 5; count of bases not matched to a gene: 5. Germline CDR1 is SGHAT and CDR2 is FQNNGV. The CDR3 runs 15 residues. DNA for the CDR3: TGTGCCAGCAGCTTAGCGGGGGGAACTCACAATGAGCAGTTCTTC. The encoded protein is CASSLAGGTHNEQFF.

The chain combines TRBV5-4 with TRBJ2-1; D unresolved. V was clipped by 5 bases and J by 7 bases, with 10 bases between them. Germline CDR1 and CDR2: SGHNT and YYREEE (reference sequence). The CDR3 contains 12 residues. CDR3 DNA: TGTGCCAGCAGATCGGACCCTAATGAGCAGTTCTTC. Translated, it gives CASRSDPNEQFF.

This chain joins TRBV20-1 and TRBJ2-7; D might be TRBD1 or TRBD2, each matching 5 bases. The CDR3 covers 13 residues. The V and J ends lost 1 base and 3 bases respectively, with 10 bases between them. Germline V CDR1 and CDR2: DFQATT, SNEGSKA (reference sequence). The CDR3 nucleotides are TGCAGTGCTAGAGCCGGGACGGACTACGAGCAGTACTTC. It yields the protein CSARAGTDYEQYF.

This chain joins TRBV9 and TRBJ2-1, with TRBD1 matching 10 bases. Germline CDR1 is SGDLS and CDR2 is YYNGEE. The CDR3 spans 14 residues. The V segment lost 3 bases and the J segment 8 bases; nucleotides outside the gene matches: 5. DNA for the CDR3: TGTGCCAGCAGCGAGTGGGACAGGGGCGATGAGCAGTTCTTC. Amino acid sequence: CASSEWDRGDEQFF.

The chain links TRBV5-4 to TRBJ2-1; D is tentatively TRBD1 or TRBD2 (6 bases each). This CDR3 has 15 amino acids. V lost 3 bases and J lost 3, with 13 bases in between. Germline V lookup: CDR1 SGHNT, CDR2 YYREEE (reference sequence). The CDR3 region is CASSSVGGSYNEQFF. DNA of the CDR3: TGTGCCAGCAGCTCCGTGGGGGGCAGCTACAATGAGCAGTTCTTC.

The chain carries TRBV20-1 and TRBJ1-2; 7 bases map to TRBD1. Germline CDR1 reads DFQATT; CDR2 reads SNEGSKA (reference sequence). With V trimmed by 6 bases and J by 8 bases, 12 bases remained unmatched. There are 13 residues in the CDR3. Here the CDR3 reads CSASQDRRGGYTF. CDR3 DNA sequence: TGCAGTGCCTCTCAGGACAGGCGAGGCGGCTACACCTTC.

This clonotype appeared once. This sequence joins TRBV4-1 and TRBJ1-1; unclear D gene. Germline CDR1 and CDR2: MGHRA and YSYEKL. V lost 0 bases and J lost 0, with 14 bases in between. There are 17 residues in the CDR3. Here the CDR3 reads CASSQEQAAFLNTEAFF. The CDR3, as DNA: TGCGCCAGCAGCCAAGAGCAGGCGGCGTTTCTGAACACTGAAGCTTTCTTT.

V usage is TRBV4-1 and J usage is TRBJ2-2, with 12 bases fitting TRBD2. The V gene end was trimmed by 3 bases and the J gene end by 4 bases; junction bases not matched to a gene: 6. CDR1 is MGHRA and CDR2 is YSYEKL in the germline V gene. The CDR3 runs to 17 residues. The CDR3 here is CASSHGLAGTFTGELFF. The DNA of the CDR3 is TGCGCCAGCAGCCACGGACTAGCGGGAACATTCACCGGGGAGCTGTTTTTT.

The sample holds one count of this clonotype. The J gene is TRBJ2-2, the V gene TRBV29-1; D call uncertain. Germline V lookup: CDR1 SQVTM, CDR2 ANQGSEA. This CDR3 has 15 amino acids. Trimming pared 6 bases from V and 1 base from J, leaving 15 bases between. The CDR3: CSVESADLNTGELFF. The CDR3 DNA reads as TGCAGCGTCGAGTCTGCGGACCTGAACACCGGGGAGCTGTTTTTT.

For the CDR3, the DNA is TGTGCCAGTAGTATCCGACAGGGGGTTAACACTGAAGCTTTCTTT. Translated, it gives CASSIRQGVNTEAFF. This chain connects TRBV19 to TRBJ1-1; 9 nucleotides agree with TRBD1. This CDR3 comprises 15 residues. Germline V gene sequence: CDR1 LNHDA, CDR2 SQIVND (reference sequence). J gave up 2 bases and V 3 bases, and 4 bases lay outside the gene matches.

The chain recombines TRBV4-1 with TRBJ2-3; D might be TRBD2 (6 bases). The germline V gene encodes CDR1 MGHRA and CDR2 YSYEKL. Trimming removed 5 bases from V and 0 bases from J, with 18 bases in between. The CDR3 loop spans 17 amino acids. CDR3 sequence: CASSDLVSSGSTDTQYF. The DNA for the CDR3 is TGCGCCAGCAGCGATCTGGTTTCGAGCGGGAGCACAGATACGCAGTATTTT.

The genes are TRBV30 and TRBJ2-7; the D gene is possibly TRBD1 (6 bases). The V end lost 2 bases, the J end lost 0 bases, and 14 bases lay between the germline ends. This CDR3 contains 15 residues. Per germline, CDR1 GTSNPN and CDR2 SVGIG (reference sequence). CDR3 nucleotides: TGTGCCTGGAGTCGGAGAGGGGGTCGCTCCTACGAGCAGTACTTC. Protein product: CAWSRRGGRSYEQYF. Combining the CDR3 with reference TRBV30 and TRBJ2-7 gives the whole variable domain SQTIHQWPATLVQPVGSPLSLECTVEGTSNPNLYWYRQAAGRGLQLLFYSVGIGQISSEVPQNLSASRPQDRQFILSSKKLLLSDSGFYLCAWSRRGGRSYEQYFGPGTRLTVT.

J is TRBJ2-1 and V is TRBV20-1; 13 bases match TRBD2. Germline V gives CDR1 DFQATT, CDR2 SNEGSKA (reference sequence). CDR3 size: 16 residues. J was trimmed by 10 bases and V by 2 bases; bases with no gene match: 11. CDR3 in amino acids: CSARRLAGGQNGEQFF. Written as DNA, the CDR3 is TGCAGTGCTAGACGACTAGCGGGAGGCCAGAATGGGGAGCAGTTCTTC.

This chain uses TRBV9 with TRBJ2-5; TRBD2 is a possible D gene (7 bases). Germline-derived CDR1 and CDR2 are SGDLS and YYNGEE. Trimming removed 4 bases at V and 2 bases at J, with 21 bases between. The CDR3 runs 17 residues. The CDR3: CASSPSHLGGLQETQYF. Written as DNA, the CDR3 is TGTGCCAGCAGCCCCTCACACTTGGGGGGGCTGCAAGAGACCCAGTACTTC.